This passage covers 30 T cell receptor beta chains from one sample sequenced in a study of blood T cell repertoires in COVID-19. Some clones are missing from TCRdb's copy, which holds only in-frame ones; the method was immunoSEQ multiplex PCR. Of some 74,000 clones in the sample, around 86% were seen once. Source material: peripheral blood. The origin of the receptors is a middle-aged man with active COVID-19.

The chain couples TRBV29-1 to TRBJ1-1; D remains ambiguous. Trimming took 1 base from V and 1 from J, leaving 10 bases between them. The CDR3 consists of 14 residues. Germline lookup yields CDR1 SQVTM and CDR2 ANQGSEA. The CDR3 nucleotides read TGCAGCGTTGAAGGCGACGGAGGGAACACTGAAGCTTTCTTT. Translating it yields CSVEGDGGNTEAFF.

V is TRBV4-3 and J is TRBJ1-1; unclear D gene. Germline lookup yields CDR1 LGHNA and CDR2 YSLEER. The V end was cut by 4 bases, the J end by 4 bases, with 16 bases between. The CDR3 sequence is 15 residues long. The CDR3 sequence is CASSLPGRDITEAFF. Here the CDR3 DNA reads TGCGCCAGCAGCCTTCCCGGCCGGGATATCACTGAAGCTTTCTTT.

The chain couples TRBV6-6 to TRBJ1-1, with 7 bases lining up with TRBD1. The ends lost 5 bases at V and 6 bases at J; junction bases unmatched: 9. Germline V gene lookup returns CDR1 MNHNY and CDR2 SVGAGI (reference sequence). The CDR3 has 14 residues. CDR3 region: CASSRMTGTSEAFF. CDR3 in DNA: TGTGCCAGCAGTCGAATGACAGGGACTTCTGAAGCTTTCTTT.

The chain employs TRBV6-4 and TRBJ2-5; tentatively, D is TRBD2 (6 bases). Germline CDR1 reads MRHNA; CDR2 reads SNTAGT. The CDR3 has 13 residues. The V gene lost 6 bases and the J gene lost 5 bases, with 13 bases spanning the gap. The CDR3 region has the DNA TGTGCCAGCAGCCCGGAGGGCCCCGAGACCCAGTACTTC. Translating gives CASSPEGPETQYF.

The chain links TRBV9 to TRBJ2-3, with a tentative D call TRBD2 (6 bases). V lost 4 bases and J 4 bases, leaving 22 bases between the germline ends. This CDR3 spans 17 amino acids. Germline V gene lookup returns CDR1 SGDLS and CDR2 YYNGEE. The CDR3 here is CASSLAGRSSVPDTQYF. Here the CDR3 DNA reads TGTGCCAGCAGCCTCGCGGGGCGAAGCTCGGTGCCAGATACGCAGTATTTT. Using reference TRBV9 and TRBJ2-3 for the parts outside the CDR3, the full variable domain is DSGVTQTPKHLITATGQRVTLRCSPRSGDLSVYWYQQSLDQGLQFLIQYYNGEERAKGNILERFSAQQFPDLHSELNLSSLELGDSALYFCASSLAGRSSVPDTQYFGPGTRLTVL.

The chain employs TRBV9 and TRBJ2-7; TRBD2 matches at 8 bases. Germline V gene data show CDR1 as SGDLS and CDR2 as YYNGEE. After removal of 0 bases from V and 2 bases from J, the junction contained 4 bases not matched to a gene. This CDR3 contains 15 residues. CDR3 nucleotide sequence: TGTGCCAGCAGCGTAGGCCGGGGGGGCCCCTACGAGCAGTACTTC. Encoded protein: CASSVGRGGPYEQYF.

V is TRBV5-1 and J is TRBJ1-1, with D unresolved. Germline V gene lookup returns CDR1 SGHRS and CDR2 YFSETQ. V was pared by 3 bases and J by 1 base, with 13 bases between. This CDR3 is 15 amino acids long. The CDR3 loop is CASSYFSTGNTEAFF. CDR3 DNA sequence: TGCGCCAGCAGCTACTTTAGTACGGGGAACACTGAAGCTTTCTTT. The complete variable domain, with remaining parts taken from reference TRBV5-1 and TRBJ1-1, reads KAGVTQTPRYLIKTRGQQVTLSCSPISGHRSVSWYQQTPGQGLQFLFEYFSETQRNKGNFPGRFSGRQFSNSRSEMNVSTLELGDSALYLCASSYFSTGNTEAFFGQGTRLTVV.

The chain uses TRBV23-1 and TRBJ2-7; 10 nucleotides align to TRBD2. TRBV23-1 falls under the ORF class, with uncertain function. CDR3 length: 22 residues. V dropped 6 bases and J dropped 3; count of bases not matched to a gene: 29. CDR3 coding DNA: TGCGCCAGCAGGCAGGCTACAGGGTGGGCCCCGACCTCTAGCGGGAGTATCTACGAGCAGTACTTC. It translates to CASRQATGWAPTSSGSIYEQYF.

This chain uses TRBV5-1 with TRBJ2-3; D possibly corresponds to TRBD2 (6 bases). The V and J ends lost 1 base and 4 bases respectively, with 13 bases between them. CDR3 size: 15 residues. Germline V CDR1 and CDR2: SGHRS, YFSETQ. Here the CDR3 DNA reads TGCGCCAGCAGCTTGACTAGCTTCGTATCAGATACGCAGTATTTT. It is translated as CASSLTSFVSDTQYF.

V usage is TRBV7-6 and J usage is TRBJ2-3; the match to TRBD2 covers 8 bases. V shed 1 base and J 0 bases; nucleotides not matched to a gene: 3. Germline V CDR1 and CDR2: SGHVS, FNYEAQ. There are 16 residues in the CDR3. In DNA form, the CDR3 reads TGTGCCAGCAGCTTAGGGACTAGCATTAGCACAGATACGCAGTATTTT. Protein product: CASSLGTSISTDTQYF.

This chain's CDR3 is CASTISTGGSNEQYF. The CDR3 DNA reads as TGTGCCAGTACCATTTCGACAGGGGGCAGCAACGAGCAGTACTTC. The chain has TRBV19 and TRBJ2-7, with 10 bases fitting TRBD1. The junction had 11 bases not matched to a gene; V was cut back by 7 bases and J by 5 bases. The CDR3 length is 15 residues. The V gene's germline CDR1 is LNHDA and CDR2 SQIVND (reference sequence).

The chain couples TRBV7-3 to TRBJ1-4; D is unclear. CDR3 length: 14 amino acids. Germline values: CDR1 SGHTA, CDR2 FQGTGA. V shed 5 bases and J shed 8 bases, with 15 bases lying between them. CDR3 in DNA: TGTGCCAGCAGCCCAAGATACCCTAGGGAAAAACTGTTTTTT. Translation gives CASSPRYPREKLFF.

The CDR3 DNA is TGTGCCAGCTCACGAGGGAGCTCCTACAATGAGCAGTTCTTC. This sequence encodes CASSRGSSYNEQFF. The rearrangement joins TRBV18 to TRBJ2-1, with a tentative D call TRBD2 (5 bases). CDR1 is KGHSH, CDR2 LQKENI, per germline. The germline V and J ends were trimmed by 4 bases and 0 bases, with 7 bases remaining between them. There are 14 residues in the CDR3. Together with reference TRBV18 and TRBJ2-1, the CDR3 gives the full variable domain: NAGVMQNPRHLVRRRGQEARLRCSPMKGHSHVYWYRQLPEEGLKFMVYLQKENIIDESGMPKERFSAEFPKEGPSILRIQQVVRGDSAAYFCASSRGSSYNEQFFGPGTRLTVL.

The V gene is TRBV5-5, the J gene TRBJ1-5, with D unclear. CDR1 and CDR2 (germline): SGHKS, YYEKEE (reference sequence). Trimming took off 4 bases at V and 0 bases at J, with 11 bases between the two ends. The length of the CDR3 is 15 residues. Written as DNA, the CDR3 is TGTGCCAGCAGCCCCCAAGTGAGTAGCAATCAGCCCCAGCATTTT. It is translated as CASSPQVSSNQPQHF.

The chain recombines TRBV3-1 (or the pseudogene TRBV3-2) with TRBJ2-5, with 7 bases matching TRBD1. The CDR3 consists of 17 residues. With V trimmed by 4 bases and J by 7 bases, 18 bases remained unmatched. Germline V CDR1 and CDR2: LGHDT, YNNKEL (reference sequence). The CDR3 spells CASSPRPGQAGGGTQYF. The CDR3 DNA reads TGTGCCAGCAGCCCCCGACCCGGACAGGCTGGGGGTGGGACCCAGTACTTC.

This CDR3 is CASSAGGSRENEKLFF. Written as DNA, the CDR3 is TGCGCCAGCAGCGCAGGGGGGTCGCGCGAGAATGAAAAACTGTTTTTT. This chain uses TRBV5-1 with TRBJ1-4; 7 positions agree with TRBD1. V shed 4 bases, J shed 5 bases, and the junction held 11 bases outside the gene matches. This CDR3 has 16 residues. The germline V gene encodes CDR1 SGHRS and CDR2 YFSETQ. The variable domain in full, completed from reference TRBV5-1 and TRBJ1-4, reads KAGVTQTPRYLIKTRGQQVTLSCSPISGHRSVSWYQQTPGQGLQFLFEYFSETQRNKGNFPGRFSGRQFSNSRSEMNVSTLELGDSALYLCASSAGGSRENEKLFFGSGTQLSVL.

The sample holds one count of this clone. The chain couples TRBV7-8 to TRBJ2-7; no clear D. The germline V gene encodes CDR1 SGHVS and CDR2 FQNEAQ. Trimming removed 2 bases at V and 2 bases at J, with 16 bases between. The CDR3 covers 16 residues. This CDR3 reads CASSLSPPGGTYEQYF. The CDR3 nucleotides read TGTGCCAGCAGCTTATCCCCCCCCGGCGGAACCTACGAGCAGTACTTC.

The sample holds one count of this clone. The chain links TRBV19 to TRBJ2-5; 15 bases map to TRBD2. From germline, CDR1 is LNHDA and CDR2 SQIVND (reference sequence). V lost 6 bases, J lost 6 bases, and 8 bases stayed unmatched. The CDR3 covers 16 residues. The CDR3 bases are TGTGCCAGTAGCCGTTCCGGGACTAGCGGGAGGAAGACCCAGTACTTC. Translating it yields CASSRSGTSGRKTQYF.

Written as DNA, the CDR3 is TGCGCCAGCAGCTTGGCCATAGGAGGACTAGCGGGAGTGAATGAGCAGTTCTTC. This gives the protein CASSLAIGGLAGVNEQFF. This sequence joins TRBV5-1 and TRBJ2-1, with TRBD2 matching over 13 bases. Per germline, CDR1 SGHRS and CDR2 YFSETQ. The CDR3 sequence is 18 residues long. The V segment lost 0 bases and the J segment 7 bases; nucleotides outside the gene matches: 10.

This rearrangement joins TRBV9 to TRBJ1-6; tentatively, D is TRBD1 (6 bases). CDR1 is SGDLS and CDR2 is YYNGEE in the germline V gene. The germline V and J ends were trimmed by 4 bases and 0 bases, with 11 bases remaining between them. This CDR3 contains 16 residues. The CDR3 DNA reads as TGTGCCAGCAGCCCGGGGACAAGCTCCTATAATTCACCCCTCCACTTT. Translation: CASSPGTSSYNSPLHF.

The V gene is TRBV11-2, the J gene TRBJ2-7, with 10 bases that match TRBD1. The germline V gene encodes CDR1 SGHAT and CDR2 FQNNGV. There are 15 residues in the CDR3. With 1 base clipped from V and 3 bases from J, the junction kept 3 bases outside the gene matches. CDR3 protein: CASSLVGQGIYEQYF. DNA for the CDR3: TGTGCCAGCAGCTTAGTGGGACAGGGGATCTACGAGCAGTACTTC.

The chain is built from TRBV28 and TRBJ2-2, with 7 positions matching TRBD2. Per the germline V gene, CDR1 is MDHEN and CDR2 is SYDVKM. The length of the CDR3 is 13 residues. The junction had 2 bases not matched to a gene; V was cut back by 10 bases and J by 0 bases. This CDR3 reads CATGGSNTGELFF. The CDR3 nucleotides are TGTGCCACGGGAGGATCGAACACCGGGGAGCTGTTTTTT.

This chain links TRBV29-1 with TRBJ2-1, with TRBD2 identical over 9 bases. V gave up 3 bases and J gave up 3 bases; unmatched junction bases: 3. This CDR3 comprises 14 residues. Germline CDR1 reads SQVTM; CDR2 reads ANQGSEA. The CDR3 spells CSVERRGGYNEQFF. Written as DNA, the CDR3 is TGCAGCGTTGAGAGGCGGGGGGGCTACAATGAGCAGTTCTTC.

The chain has TRBV5-1 and TRBJ1-2, with unresolved D. CDR1 and CDR2 (germline): SGHRS, YFSETQ. The CDR3 has 14 amino acids. The V end lost 1 base, the J end lost 7 bases, and 14 bases lay between the germline ends. The DNA for the CDR3 is TGCGCCAGCAGCTTGCCCGGTTCCCTTCGTGGCTACACCTTC. Protein: CASSLPGSLRGYTF.

This clone was detected once. This rearrangement joins TRBV5-1 to TRBJ2-2; a weak D match, TRBD1 (5 bases). The V and J ends lost 5 bases and 1 base respectively, with 6 bases between them. The germline CDR1 and CDR2 sequences are SGHRS and YFSETQ. The CDR3 extends over 13 amino acids. This CDR3 is CASSTGNTGELFF. The DNA of the CDR3 is TGCGCCAGCAGTACAGGGAACACCGGGGAGCTGTTTTTT. Full variable domain (outside the CDR3, taken from reference TRBV5-1 and TRBJ2-2): KAGVTQTPRYLIKTRGQQVTLSCSPISGHRSVSWYQQTPGQGLQFLFEYFSETQRNKGNFPGRFSGRQFSNSRSEMNVSTLELGDSALYLCASSTGNTGELFFGEGSRLTVL.

This clone was detected once. The V call is TRBV7-9, the J call TRBJ1-1; TRBD1 is a possible D gene (5 bases). This CDR3 has 16 amino acids. The germline gives CDR1 SEHNR, CDR2 FQNEAQ (reference sequence). V was pared by 5 bases and J by 5 bases, with 21 bases between. CDR3 in amino acids: CASSPTGGRGWTEAFF. CDR3 DNA: TGTGCCAGCAGCCCAACCGGCGGAAGGGGCTGGACTGAAGCTTTCTTT.

V gene TRBV5-1 combines with J gene TRBJ2-7; 11 positions agree with TRBD1. CDR1 is SGHRS, CDR2 YFSETQ, per germline. This CDR3 is 14 amino acids long. Trimming took 6 bases from V and 5 from J; bases not matched to a gene: 7. The CDR3 sequence: CASNPRDRGDEQYF. The CDR3 nucleotides read TGCGCCAGCAACCCGCGGGACAGGGGGGACGAGCAGTACTTC.

The J gene is TRBJ2-3, the V gene TRBV18, with unresolved D. V dropped 1 base and J dropped 4 bases, with 6 bases sitting between them. The CDR3 covers 13 residues. Germline CDR1 is KGHSH and CDR2 is LQKENI. In nucleotides, the CDR3 is TGTGCCAGCTCACCACAAAGCGCAGATACGCAGTATTTT. This translates into CASSPQSADTQYF.

The chain recombines TRBV6-2 or TRBV6-3 with TRBJ2-3; tentative D call: TRBD2 (6 bases). Germline lookup yields CDR1 MNHEY and CDR2 SVGEGT. The CDR3 has 15 amino acids. The V gene lost 6 bases and the J gene lost 0 bases, with 13 bases spanning the gap. The chain's CDR3 is CASSSSSGSTDTQYF. The CDR3 region has the DNA TGTGCCAGCAGCTCCTCCAGCGGGAGCACAGATACGCAGTATTTT.

The chain employs TRBV19 and TRBJ2-7, with 8 bases that match TRBD2. The CDR3 has 14 amino acids. The V and J ends lost 4 bases and 2 bases, in that order; junction bases with no gene match: 4. CDR1 and CDR2 (germline): LNHDA, SQIVND (reference sequence). The chain's CDR3 is CASSRPLAAYEQYF. Written as DNA, the CDR3 is TGTGCCAGTAGTAGACCACTAGCGGCCTACGAGCAGTACTTC. Complete variable domain (other parts from reference TRBV19 and TRBJ2-7): DGGITQSPKYLFRKEGQNVTLSCEQNLNHDAMYWYRQDPGQGLRLIYYSQIVNDFQKGDIAEGYSVSREKKESFPLTVTSAQKNPTAFYLCASSRPLAAYEQYFGPGTRLTVT.